This TCR beta chain was identified in a study of blood T cell repertoires in COVID-19. The CDR3 runs 15 residues. The V end was cut by 4 bases, the J end by 2 bases, with 16 bases between. The germline CDR1 and CDR2 sequences are SGDLS and YYNGEE. Generated by immunoSEQ multiplex PCR, the TCRdb table keeps only in-frame clones and is missing some. The sample records about 150,000 clones, about nine tenths being singletons. V gene TRBV9 combines with J gene TRBJ2-7; TRBD1 is a possible D gene (6 bases). The sequenced material came from peripheral blood. This sequence was found in a woman aged 50 to 60 with acute or convalescent COVID-19. The CDR3 DNA reads as TGTGCCAGCAGCCCCCGACAGGTCGTAACCTACGAGCAGTACTTC. This sequence encodes CASSPRQVVTYEQYF.